Following are 21 T cell receptor beta chains from one sample sequenced in a study of blood T cell repertoires in COVID-19. Only in-frame clones appear in the TCRdb table, and some are missing; sequencing was by immunoSEQ multiplex PCR. The repertoire holds fewer than 400,000 clones, with about 90% as singletons. The sample taken for sequencing was peripheral blood. These receptors all come from a woman in her twenties or thirties with COVID-19, enrolled during active disease.

This clone was counted a few times. The V gene is TRBV5-5, the J gene TRBJ1-1; D not certain. The germline CDR1 and CDR2 sequences are SGHKS and YYEKEE (reference sequence). CDR3 length equals 13 residues. With 0 bases removed from V and 5 bases from J, the gap between germline ends came to 8 bases. This CDR3 reads CASSLGWSTEAFF. The CDR3, as DNA: TGTGCCAGCAGCTTGGGCTGGAGTACTGAAGCTTTCTTT.

The rearrangement links TRBV28 to TRBJ2-6; D is unclear. V lost 3 bases and J 0 bases, leaving 9 bases between the germline ends. Germline values: CDR1 MDHEN, CDR2 SYDVKM. The CDR3 totals 16 residues. In nucleotides, the CDR3 is TGTGCCAGCAGTTTTGGCAGGCACTCTGGGGCCAACGTCCTGACTTTC. Amino acids: CASSFGRHSGANVLTF.

CDR3 in DNA: TGCGCCAGCAGCTTAGGGGAAATTCGAACAGATACGCAGTATTTT. Translated: CASSLGEIRTDTQYF. This rearrangement joins TRBV5-1 to TRBJ2-3; TRBD1 is a possible D gene (5 bases). CDR3 length: 15 amino acids. Germline V CDR1 and CDR2: SGHRS, YFSETQ. V lost 2 bases and J lost 3, with 13 bases in between.

This chain connects TRBV30 to TRBJ1-2, with 7 bases matching TRBD1. Germline V gene sequence: CDR1 GTSNPN, CDR2 SVGIG (reference sequence). J lost 1 base, V lost 3 bases, and 2 bases had no gene match. The CDR3 is 13 amino acids. In DNA, the CDR3 is TGTGCCTGGAGACAGGGGAATAACTATGGCTACACCTTC. Translated: CAWRQGNNYGYTF.

V usage is TRBV30 and J usage is TRBJ1-1, with 9 bases matching TRBD1. This CDR3 has 16 residues. Germline V lookup: CDR1 GTSNPN, CDR2 SVGIG (reference sequence). Trimming cost V 0 bases and J 0 bases; bases outside gene matches: 5. The CDR3 nucleotides are TGTGCCTGGAGTGTAGTATGGGACAGGGTGAACACTGAAGCTTTCTTT. Its protein is CAWSVVWDRVNTEAFF.

The gene calls are TRBV7-2 and TRBJ2-4, with 7 bases matching TRBD1. Per germline, CDR1 SGHTA and CDR2 FQGNSA. With 5 bases clipped from V and 1 base from J, the junction kept 17 bases outside the gene matches. The CDR3 runs to 19 residues. In DNA, the CDR3 is TGTGCCAGCAGCCGCCGGGCCGGGACAGATTCTTGGGCCAAAAACATTCAGTACTTC. Its protein product is CASSRRAGTDSWAKNIQYF.

The rearrangement uses TRBV7-9 and TRBJ1-1, with a possible D match to TRBD1 (6 bases). The CDR3 totals 16 residues. Germline V gene lookup returns CDR1 SEHNR and CDR2 FQNEAQ (reference sequence). V was cut by 3 bases and J by 4 bases, with 18 bases left in between. As DNA, the CDR3 is TGTGCCAGCAGCTTCCCTGCTGGCAGGGGATCCACTGAAGCTTTCTTT. It yields the protein CASSFPAGRGSTEAFF.

The rearrangement links TRBV9 to TRBJ2-5, with D possibly TRBD2 on 6 matching bases. This CDR3 is built from 14 residues. Trimming left V 3 bases short and J 7 bases short, with 16 bases between. Germline values: CDR1 SGDLS, CDR2 YYNGEE. The CDR3 DNA reads TGTGCCAGCAGCGCGCAGACTAGAAGGGCGACCCAGTACTTC. Protein product: CASSAQTRRATQYF.

This chain joins TRBV9 and TRBJ1-2, with D unclear. Germline CDR1 SGDLS, CDR2 YYNGEE. This CDR3 spans 15 amino acids. V gave up 4 bases and J gave up 0 bases, with 13 bases separating them. The CDR3: CASSPREGANYGYTF. The CDR3 DNA reads as TGTGCCAGCAGCCCCCGGGAAGGAGCTAACTATGGCTACACCTTC.

This clone showed up just a few times. V usage is TRBV7-9 and J usage is TRBJ1-1, with 7 bases that match TRBD1. Per the germline V gene, CDR1 is SEHNR and CDR2 is FQNEAQ (reference sequence). This CDR3 contains 15 residues. V lost 5 bases to trimming and J lost 1 base; unmatched junction nucleotides: 7. DNA for the CDR3: TGTGCCAGCAGCACTAGATCAGGGGGGAACACTGAAGCTTTCTTT. It encodes CASSTRSGGNTEAFF.

A single count supports this clone. The chain combines TRBV27 with TRBJ1-2, with 8 bases matching TRBD1. The CDR3 runs 12 residues. J lost 8 bases, V lost 10 bases, and 9 bases had no gene match. Germline loops: CDR1 MNHEY, CDR2 SMNVEV (reference sequence). Here the CDR3 reads CATTGAGGGYTF. The CDR3 DNA reads TGTGCCACCACGGGGGCAGGGGGCGGCTACACCTTC.

The V gene is TRBV27, the J gene TRBJ1-4, with D hard to call. The CDR3 has 14 residues. Germline V CDR1 and CDR2: MNHEY, SMNVEV (reference sequence). Between the trimmed V and J ends, which lost 6 bases and 2 bases, there was a span of 10 bases. In DNA form, the CDR3 reads TGTGCCAGCAGGGCACGAGCGACTAATGAAAAACTGTTTTTT. Protein: CASRARATNEKLFF.

The chain uses TRBV5-1 and TRBJ2-1; 9 nucleotides align to TRBD1. Losses at the gene ends were 3 bases for V and 7 bases for J; bases not matched to a gene: 11. CDR1 is SGHRS, CDR2 YFSETQ, per germline. This CDR3 is built from 16 residues. CDR3 sequence (DNA): TGCGCCAGCAGCTATATACAGGGGGCTTCGAAGAATGAGCAGTTCTTC. It translates to CASSYIQGASKNEQFF.

The rearrangement uses TRBV12-3 or TRBV12-4 and TRBJ2-3, with D unclear. Trimming removed 3 bases at V and 6 bases at J, with 10 bases between. This CDR3 contains 13 residues. DNA for the CDR3: TGTGCCAGCAGTTTTCCCGGCAGGGATACGCAGTATTTT. It codes for CASSFPGRDTQYF.

The chain is built from TRBV28 and TRBJ2-7; 12 positions agree with TRBD1. Germline V gene lookup returns CDR1 MDHEN and CDR2 SYDVKM. The CDR3 is made up of 16 amino acids. V lost 6 bases and J lost 4; bases outside the gene matches: 10. CDR3 DNA sequence: TGTGCCAGCAGGCCGACTGGGACAGGGGGCCGGTACGAGCAGTACTTC. Protein product: CASRPTGTGGRYEQYF. Based on the CDR3 plus reference TRBV28 and TRBJ2-7, the full variable domain is DVKVTQSSRYLVKRTGEKVFLECVQDMDHENMFWYRQDPGLGLRLIYFSYDVKMKEKGDIPEGYSVSREKKERFSLILESASTNQTSMYLCASRPTGTGGRYEQYFGPGTRLTVT.

The chain is built from TRBV7-9 and TRBJ2-1, with no clear D. Germline values: CDR1 SEHNR, CDR2 FQNEAQ (reference sequence). V was cut by 2 bases and J by 3 bases, with 8 bases left in between. The CDR3 spans 14 residues. CDR3 coding DNA: TGTGCCAGCAGCTTAACGAGCGACTACAATGAGCAGTTCTTC. Its protein is CASSLTSDYNEQFF.

The chain joins TRBV19 to TRBJ2-2; 8 positions agree with TRBD1. The J segment lost 1 base and the V segment lost 6 bases, leaving 7 bases of the junction unmatched. This CDR3 has 16 amino acids. Germline V gene lookup returns CDR1 LNHDA and CDR2 SQIVND (reference sequence). CDR3 DNA: TGTGCCAGTAGAGCGCAGGGGGCCGGGAACACCGGGGAGCTGTTTTTT. It specifies CASRAQGAGNTGELFF.

This clone was detected only once. This chain links TRBV5-1 with TRBJ2-7, with D possibly matching TRBD2 (5 bases). Germline V lookup: CDR1 SGHRS, CDR2 YFSETQ. The germline V and J ends were trimmed by 0 bases and 1 base, with 8 bases remaining between them. This CDR3 spans 14 amino acids. DNA of the CDR3: TGCGCCAGCAGCTTGGAGAGCGGATCCTACGAGCAGTACTTC. This codes for CASSLESGSYEQYF.

The table lists this clone with a count of one. The chain carries TRBV1 and TRBJ1-2; the table assigns TRBD1, which was not confirmed against the DNA. TRBV1 is designated a pseudogene. The CDR3 runs 15 residues. CDR3: CTSSSFGTGDYGYTF. Written as DNA, the CDR3 is TGCACCAGCAGCTCCTTCGGGACAGGGGACTATGGCTACACCTTC.

The V gene is TRBV27, the J gene TRBJ1-2; TRBD1 aligns across 9 bases. Germline V CDR1 and CDR2: MNHEY, SMNVEV (reference sequence). The CDR3 totals 16 residues. After removal of 4 bases from V and 0 bases from J, the junction contained 6 bases not matched to a gene. In DNA, the CDR3 is TGTGCCAGCAGTTCCACGGACAGGGGAGCTAACTATGGCTACACCTTC. This encodes CASSSTDRGANYGYTF.

The V gene is TRBV28, the J gene TRBJ1-1, with D tentatively TRBD1 (5 bases). The CDR3 is 12 amino acids. The V gene lost 6 bases and the J gene lost 5 bases, with 10 bases spanning the gap. Germline V gene data show CDR1 as MDHEN and CDR2 as SYDVKM. The CDR3 here is CASRVEGTEAFF. Here the CDR3 DNA reads TGTGCCAGCAGGGTGGAGGGGACTGAAGCTTTCTTT.